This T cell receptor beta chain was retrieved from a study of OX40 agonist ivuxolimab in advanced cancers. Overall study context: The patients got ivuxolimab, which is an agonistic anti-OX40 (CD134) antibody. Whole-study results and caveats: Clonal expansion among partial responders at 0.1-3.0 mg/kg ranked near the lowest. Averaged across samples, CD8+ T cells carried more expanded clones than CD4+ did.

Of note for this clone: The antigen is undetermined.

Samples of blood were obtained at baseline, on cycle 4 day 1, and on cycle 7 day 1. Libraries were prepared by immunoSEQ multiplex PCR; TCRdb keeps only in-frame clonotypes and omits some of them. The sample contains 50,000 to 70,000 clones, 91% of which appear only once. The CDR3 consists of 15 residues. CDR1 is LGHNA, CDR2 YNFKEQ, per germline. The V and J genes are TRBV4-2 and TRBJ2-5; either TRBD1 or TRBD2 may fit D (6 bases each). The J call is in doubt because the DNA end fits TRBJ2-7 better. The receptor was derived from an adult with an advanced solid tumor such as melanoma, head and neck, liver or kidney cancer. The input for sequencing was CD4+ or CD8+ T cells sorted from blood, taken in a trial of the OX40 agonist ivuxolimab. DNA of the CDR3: TGTGCCAGCAGCCAAGGGGGGGCCACCACCTACGAGCAGTACTTC. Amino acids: CASSQGGATTYEQYF.